The rows below give T cell receptor beta chains drawn from one sample of a study of T cell clones after liver transplantation. Only in-frame clones appear in the TCRdb table, and some are missing; sequencing was by immunoSEQ multiplex PCR. The top ten clones hold about 25% of a sample with 20,000 to 25,000 clones, 80% to 95% of them seen once. This sample comprised CD8+ T cells from blood, obtained about 27 months after liver transplant. These receptors were taken from a human patient who received a liver transplant. Some T cells could come from the graft donor. CDR3s include the opening cysteine and the closing phenylalanine or tryptophan. The order of the fields is J gene, V gene, D gene, clone size, CDR3 length, CDR3 protein, CDR3 DNA. D genes are given only for firm matches. Clone size is shown for a subset of rows, as once, few, many or a class of expanded clone.

TRBJ1-5 | TRBV6-1 | TRBD1 | - | 14 | CASSAGQTNQPQHF | TGTGCCAGCAGTGCGGGACAGACAAATCAGCCCCAGCATTTT
TRBJ2-7 | TRBV14 | - | - | 15 | CASSHPGKMGYEQYF | TGTGCCAGCAGCCACCCAGGGAAGATGGGCTACGAGCAGTACTTC
TRBJ1-1 | TRBV4-1 | - | - | 12 | CASSQDSRRAFF | TGCGCCAGCAGCCAAGATTCCCGGAGGGCTTTCTTT
TRBJ2-7 | TRBV5-1 | TRBD1 | - | 15 | CASSLQDRGDYEQYF | TGCGCCAGCAGCTTACAGGACAGGGGCGACTACGAGCAGTACTTC
TRBJ2-1 | TRBV15 | - | - | 13 | CATSIPGESKQFF | TGTGCCACCAGCATTCCAGGGGAAAGTAAGCAGTTCTTC
TRBJ1-1 | TRBV7-9 | - | few | 12 | CASSLLTAEAFF | TGTGCCAGCAGCCTTCTGACGGCTGAAGCTTTCTTT
TRBJ1-1 | TRBV4-2 | - | - | 15 | CASSQDRAVNTEAFF | TGTGCCAGCAGCCAAGACAGGGCGGTAAACACTGAAGCTTTCTTT
TRBJ2-5 | TRBV7-2 | TRBD2 | - | 18 | CASSPTYRTSGTGETQYF | TGTGCCAGCAGCCCTACCTACCGAACTAGCGGGACTGGGGAGACCCAGTACTTC
TRBJ1-2 | TRBV4-3 | TRBD1 | - | 16 | CASSHGRGQGSYGYTF | TGCGCCAGCAGCCACGGTCGTGGACAGGGTAGCTATGGCTACACCTTC
TRBJ1-5 | TRBV4-1 | - | once | 16 | CASSQEASSSNQPQHF | TGCGCCAGCAGCCAAGAGGCGAGTTCTAGCAATCAGCCCCAGCATTTT
TRBJ1-5 | TRBV4-2 | - | - | 14 | CASSQFRGLQPQHF | TGTGCCAGCAGCCAGTTCAGGGGTCTACAGCCCCAGCATTTT
TRBJ2-7 | TRBV27 | TRBD2 | - | 15 | CASSVLAGHSYEQYF | TGTGCCAGCAGTGTCTTAGCGGGGCACTCCTACGAGCAGTACTTC
TRBJ1-3 | TRBV19 | - | once | 14 | CATALFGTGNTIYF | TGTGCCACCGCCCTGTTCGGGACTGGAAACACCATATATTTT
TRBJ2-3 | TRBV28 | - | - | 15 | CASRPTVDPTDTQYF | TGTGCCAGCAGACCCACCGTGGATCCCACAGATACGCAGTATTTT
TRBJ2-7 | TRBV6-5 | TRBD2 | - | 14 | CASSSLAGIYEQYF | TGTGCCAGCAGTTCGCTAGCGGGAATTTACGAGCAGTACTTC
TRBJ2-7 | TRBV9 | TRBD1 | - | 15 | CASSVVGDRTYEQYF | TGTGCCAGCAGCGTAGTCGGGGACAGGACTTACGAGCAGTACTTC
TRBJ2-2 | TRBV9 | - | - | 16 | CASSVVGSPNTGELFF | TGTGCCAGCAGCGTAGTCGGGAGTCCGAACACCGGGGAGCTGTTTTTT
TRBJ2-1 | TRBV4-1 | TRBD2 | - | 16 | CASSQAAAGVGNEQFF | TGCGCCAGCAGCCAAGCGGCAGCGGGAGTGGGTAATGAGCAGTTCTTC
TRBJ2-7 | TRBV5-1 | TRBD1 | - | 14 | CASSFRGLDYEQYF | TGCGCCAGCAGCTTCAGGGGGCTCGATTACGAGCAGTACTTC
TRBJ2-7 | TRBV9 | - | - | 12 | CASSAQDGEQYF | TGTGCCAGCAGCGCTCAAGACGGCGAGCAGTACTTC
TRBJ2-5 | TRBV5-6 | TRBD2 | - | 16 | CASSAGLAGGRETQYF | TGTGCCAGCAGCGCAGGACTAGCGGGAGGACGAGAGACCCAGTACTTC
TRBJ2-1 | TRBV29-1 | TRBD2 | - | 17 | CSVERGLAAFLYNEQFF | TGCAGCGTTGAAAGGGGACTAGCGGCATTCCTGTACAATGAGCAGTTCTTC
TRBJ1-1 | TRBV18 | TRBD1 | once | 16 | CASSPTAGQGNTEAFF | TGTGCCAGCTCACCAACAGCGGGACAGGGGAACACTGAAGCTTTCTTT
TRBJ1-1 | TRBV5-4 | - | - | 14 | CASSLVGRGTEAFF | TGTGCCAGCAGCTTGGTGGGACGGGGAACTGAAGCTTTCTTT
TRBJ2-3 | TRBV6-6 | - | once | 15 | CASSYLAASTDTQYF | TGTGCCAGCAGTTACTTGGCGGCTAGCACAGATACGCAGTATTTT
TRBJ1-2 | TRBV28 | TRBD1 | once | 14 | CASSARTGEYGYTF | TGTGCCAGCAGCGCGCGGACAGGGGAGTATGGCTACACCTTC
TRBJ2-7 | TRBV5-4 | TRBD1 | - | 13 | CASSSGTAYEQYF | TGTGCCAGCAGCTCCGGGACAGCCTACGAGCAGTACTTC
TRBJ2-7 | TRBV5-1 | TRBD1 | - | 17 | CASSSEQGQAAAYEQYF | TGCGCCAGCAGCTCTGAACAGGGGCAGGCCGCAGCCTACGAGCAGTACTTC
TRBJ2-1 | TRBV2 | - | once | 14 | CASRASSSYNEQFF | TGTGCCAGCCGGGCTAGCAGTTCCTACAATGAGCAGTTCTTC
TRBJ2-1 | TRBV6-4 | - | medium-sized | 15 | CASSSQGGSYNEQFF | TGTGCCAGCAGTTCACAGGGCGGGTCCTACAATGAGCAGTTCTTC
TRBJ2-1 | TRBV7-7 | TRBD1 | - | 15 | CASSLTGEPYNEQFF | TGTGCTAGCAGCTTGACAGGGGAACCCTACAATGAGCAGTTCTTC
TRBJ2-7 | TRBV5-1 | - | - | 14 | CASSLWTDSYEQYF | TGCGCCAGCAGCCTGTGGACTGACTCCTACGAGCAGTACTTC
TRBJ2-1 | TRBV6-5 | TRBD1 | - | 15 | CASSYSRGLYNEQFF | TGTGCCAGCAGTTACTCTAGGGGGCTATACAATGAGCAGTTCTTC
TRBJ2-1 | TRBV2 | TRBD2 | - | 17 | CASSLRLAGGPDNEQFF | TGTGCCAGCAGCCTTAGACTAGCGGGAGGGCCTGACAATGAGCAGTTCTTC
TRBJ1-5 | TRBV15 | TRBD1 | once | 16 | CATSLDRGSSNQPQHF | TGTGCCACCAGCCTTGACAGGGGTTCTAGCAATCAGCCCCAGCATTTT
TRBJ2-1 | TRBV7-9 | TRBD2 | - | 17 | CASSSGTSGTTNNEQFF | TGTGCCAGCAGCAGCGGGACTAGCGGGACCACTAACAATGAGCAGTTCTTC
TRBJ2-7 | TRBV2 | TRBD2 | - | 17 | CASSDTPHSGRNYEQYF | TGTGCCAGCAGTGACACCCCTCATAGCGGGAGGAACTACGAGCAGTACTTC
TRBJ2-1 | TRBV27 | - | - | 12 | CASSLFGREQFF | TGTGCCAGCAGTTTATTTGGACGCGAGCAGTTCTTC
TRBJ2-7 | TRBV19 | TRBD1 | - | 16 | CASSIDLETGLNEQYF | TGTGCCAGTAGTATAGATCTCGAGACAGGGTTAAACGAGCAGTACTTC
TRBJ2-7 | TRBV5-6 | - | once | 12 | CASTGGSLEQYF | TGTGCCAGCACGGGCGGATCCCTCGAGCAGTACTTC
TRBJ2-1 | TRBV6-5 | - | - | 13 | CASSEFFSNEQFF | TGTGCCAGCAGCGAATTCTTCAGCAATGAGCAGTTCTTC
TRBJ2-7 | TRBV11-2 | - | once | 14 | CASTLPGSPHEQYF | TGTGCCAGCACCCTTCCCGGGAGTCCCCACGAGCAGTACTTC
TRBJ2-1 | TRBV11-3 | - | - | 13 | CASSLGVAGEQFF | TGTGCCAGCAGCTTAGGGGTAGCCGGTGAGCAGTTCTTC
TRBJ2-2 | TRBV27 | - | - | 14 | CASSFLGGSGELFF | TGTGCCAGCAGTTTCCTGGGCGGTAGCGGGGAGCTGTTTTTT
TRBJ2-3 | TRBV19 | TRBD1 | - | 17 | CASSRNLQGASTDTQYF | TGTGCCAGTAGTAGAAACCTCCAGGGGGCAAGCACAGATACGCAGTATTTT
TRBJ2-7 | TRBV15 | - | - | 14 | CATSRGTGSYEQYF | TGTGCCACCAGCAGAGGAACAGGGTCCTACGAGCAGTACTTC
TRBJ1-1 | TRBV6-1 | - | - | 17 | CASSEVARGKMNTEAFF | TGTGCCAGCAGTGAAGTAGCAAGGGGAAAAATGAACACTGAAGCTTTCTTT
TRBJ2-7 | TRBV21-1 | - | - | 17 | CASILDGGATVRYEQYF | TGTGCCAGCATTCTAGATGGGGGGGCCACCGTGAGATACGAGCAGTACTTC
TRBJ2-3 | TRBV5-4 | - | - | 14 | CASSVNQGTDTQYF | TGTGCCAGCAGCGTGAATCAGGGCACAGATACGCAGTATTTT
TRBJ2-2 | TRBV9 | TRBD2 | - | 18 | CASSEAVGGRYIPGELFF | TGTGCCAGCAGCGAGGCGGTGGGAGGGAGATATATTCCCGGGGAGCTGTTTTTT
TRBJ2-7 | TRBV4-3 | TRBD1 | - | 16 | CASSQDRTGTHYEQYF | TGCGCCAGCAGCCAAGATCGGACAGGGACCCACTACGAGCAGTACTTC
TRBJ2-7 | TRBV19 | TRBD2 | - | 19 | CASSMSFYAGGSKSYEQYF | TGTGCCAGTAGTATGTCTTTCTACGCAGGCGGGAGTAAATCCTACGAGCAGTACTTC
TRBJ2-7 | TRBV7-2 | - | - | 14 | CASSLRKVNYEQYF | TGTGCCAGCAGCCTCCGCAAAGTCAACTACGAGCAGTACTTC
TRBJ2-1 | TRBV11-2 | - | - | 13 | CASSLEDIGSQFF | TGTGCCAGCAGCTTAGAGGACATTGGGTCGCAGTTCTTC
TRBJ2-3 | TRBV5-1 | - | - | 15 | CASSMRDVGADTQYF | TGCGCCAGCAGCATGCGGGATGTCGGTGCAGATACGCAGTATTTT
TRBJ2-7 | TRBV5-1 | TRBD2 | - | 13 | CASSPGLAYEQYF | TGCGCCAGCAGCCCGGGACTAGCGTACGAGCAGTACTTC
TRBJ2-1 | TRBV7-2 | - | - | 17 | CASSLSRPNGPYNEQFF | TGTGCCAGCAGCTTAAGTAGACCTAATGGCCCCTACAATGAGCAGTTCTTC